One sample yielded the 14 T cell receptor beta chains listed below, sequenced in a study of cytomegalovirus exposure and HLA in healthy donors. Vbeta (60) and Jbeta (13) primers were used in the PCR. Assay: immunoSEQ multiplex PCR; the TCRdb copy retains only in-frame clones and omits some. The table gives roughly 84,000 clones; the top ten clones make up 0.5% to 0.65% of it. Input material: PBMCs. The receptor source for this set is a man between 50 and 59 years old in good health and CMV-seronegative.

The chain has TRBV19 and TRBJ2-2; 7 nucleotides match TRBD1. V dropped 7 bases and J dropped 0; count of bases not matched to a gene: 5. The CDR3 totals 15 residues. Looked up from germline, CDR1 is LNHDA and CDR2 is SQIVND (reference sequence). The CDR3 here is CASTFGQANTGELFF. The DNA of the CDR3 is TGTGCCAGTACCTTTGGACAGGCGAACACCGGGGAGCTGTTTTTT.

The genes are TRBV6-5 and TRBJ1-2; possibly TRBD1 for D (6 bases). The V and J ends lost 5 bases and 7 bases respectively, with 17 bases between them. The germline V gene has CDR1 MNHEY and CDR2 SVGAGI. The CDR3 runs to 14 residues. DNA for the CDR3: TGTGCCAGCAGTCTCTTATCTGGGGGCAGTGGCTACACCTTC. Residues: CASSLLSGGSGYTF.

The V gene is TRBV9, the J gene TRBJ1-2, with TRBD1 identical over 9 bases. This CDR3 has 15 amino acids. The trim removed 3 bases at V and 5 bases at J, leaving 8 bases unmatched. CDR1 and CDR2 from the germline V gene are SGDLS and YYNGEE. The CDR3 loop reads CASSAGTGPIYGYTF. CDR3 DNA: TGTGCCAGCAGCGCCGGGACAGGGCCAATTTATGGCTACACCTTC.

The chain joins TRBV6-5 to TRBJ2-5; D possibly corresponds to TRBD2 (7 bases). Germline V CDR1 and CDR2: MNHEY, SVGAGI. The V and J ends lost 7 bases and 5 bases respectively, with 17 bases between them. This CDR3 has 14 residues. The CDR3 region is CASKWGGTSETQYF. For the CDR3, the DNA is TGTGCCAGCAAGTGGGGGGGCACATCGGAGACCCAGTACTTC.

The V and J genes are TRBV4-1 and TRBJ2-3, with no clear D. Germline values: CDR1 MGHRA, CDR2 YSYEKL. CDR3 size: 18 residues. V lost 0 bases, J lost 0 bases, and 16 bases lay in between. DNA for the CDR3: TGCGCCAGCAGCCAAGATTCCAGACCAACTACTAGCACAGATACGCAGTATTTT. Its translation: CASSQDSRPTTSTDTQYF.

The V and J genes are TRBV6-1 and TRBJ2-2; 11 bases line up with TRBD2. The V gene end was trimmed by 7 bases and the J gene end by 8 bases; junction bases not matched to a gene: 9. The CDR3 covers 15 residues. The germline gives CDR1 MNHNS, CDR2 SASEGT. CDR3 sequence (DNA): TGTGCCAGCATCCATAGCGGGGGGGACATGGGGGAGCTGTTTTTT. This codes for CASIHSGGDMGELFF.

The CDR3 loop is CASSPAGQGIYEQYF. The CDR3 DNA sequence: TGCGCCAGCAGCCCCGCGGGACAGGGAATCTACGAGCAGTACTTC. The rearrangement joins TRBV5-1 to TRBJ2-7; 9 bases fit TRBD1. CDR1 and CDR2 from the germline V gene are SGHRS and YFSETQ. The CDR3 length is 15 residues. V trimming: 4 bases; J trimming: 3 bases; junction bases outside the gene matches: 8.

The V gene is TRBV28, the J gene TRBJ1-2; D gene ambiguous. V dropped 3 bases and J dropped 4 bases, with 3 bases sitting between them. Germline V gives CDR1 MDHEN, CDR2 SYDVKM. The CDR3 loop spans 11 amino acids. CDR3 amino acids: CASSLSYGYTF. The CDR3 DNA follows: TGTGCCAGCAGTTTGAGCTATGGCTACACCTTC.

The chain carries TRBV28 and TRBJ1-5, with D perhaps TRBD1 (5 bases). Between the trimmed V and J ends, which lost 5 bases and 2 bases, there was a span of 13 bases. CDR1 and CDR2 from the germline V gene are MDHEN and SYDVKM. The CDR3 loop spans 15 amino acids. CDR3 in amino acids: CASSRSGGGNQPQHF. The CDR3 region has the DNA TGTGCCAGCAGTCGTAGCGGGGGAGGCAATCAGCCCCAGCATTTT.

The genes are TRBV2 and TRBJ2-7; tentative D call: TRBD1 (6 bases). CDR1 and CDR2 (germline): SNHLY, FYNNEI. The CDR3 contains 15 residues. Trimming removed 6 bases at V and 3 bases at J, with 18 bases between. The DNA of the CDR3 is TGTGCCAGCAGCCACGAACAGGGAGATAACTACGAGCAGTACTTC. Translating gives CASSHEQGDNYEQYF.

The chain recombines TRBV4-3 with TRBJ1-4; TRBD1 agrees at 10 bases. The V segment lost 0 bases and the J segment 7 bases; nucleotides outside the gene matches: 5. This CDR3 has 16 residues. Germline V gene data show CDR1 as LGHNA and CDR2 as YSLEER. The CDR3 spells CASSQDSTGGLEKLFF. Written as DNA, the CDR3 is TGCGCCAGCAGCCAAGATTCGACAGGGGGCCTTGAAAAACTGTTTTTT.

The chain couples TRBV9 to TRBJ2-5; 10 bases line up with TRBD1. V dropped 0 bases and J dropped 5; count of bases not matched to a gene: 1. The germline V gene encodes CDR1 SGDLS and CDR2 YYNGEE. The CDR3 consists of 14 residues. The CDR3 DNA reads TGTGCCAGCAGCGTAGCGGGACAGGGGGAGACCCAGTACTTC. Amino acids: CASSVAGQGETQYF.

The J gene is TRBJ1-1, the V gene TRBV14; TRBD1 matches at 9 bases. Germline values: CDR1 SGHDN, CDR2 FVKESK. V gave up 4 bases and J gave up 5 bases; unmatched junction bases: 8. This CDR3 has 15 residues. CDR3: CASSPFNRGRTEAFF. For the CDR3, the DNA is TGTGCCAGCAGCCCATTTAACAGGGGGCGAACTGAAGCTTTCTTT. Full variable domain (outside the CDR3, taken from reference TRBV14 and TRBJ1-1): EAGVTQFPSHSVIEKGQTVTLRCDPISGHDNLYWYRRVMGKEIKFLLHFVKESKQDESGMPNNRFLAERTGGTYSTLKVQPAELEDSGVYFCASSPFNRGRTEAFFGQGTRLTVV.

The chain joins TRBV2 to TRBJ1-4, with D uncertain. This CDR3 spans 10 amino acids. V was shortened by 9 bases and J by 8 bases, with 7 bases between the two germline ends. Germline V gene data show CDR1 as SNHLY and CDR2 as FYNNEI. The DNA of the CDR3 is TGTGCCAGAATTCGGGAAAAACTGTTTTTT. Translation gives CARIREKLFF.